This T cell receptor (beta chain) was captured in a study of T cells expressing NK-cell markers. Study summary: It was from sorted CD3+CD56+NKG2C+, CD3+CD56+NKG2C- and CD3+CD56-NKG2C+ T cells that TCR beta repertoires came.

CDR3 length: 15 amino acids. Germline V gives CDR1 MDHEN, CDR2 SYDVKM. As the method of synthesis, 5'RACE template switching with UMIs yielded TCR beta cDNA. TCRdb derives one entry per CDR3 protein from the 5' RACE reads, leaving out DNA. The sample has 160,000 or so distinct CDR3 sequences. The chain links TRBV28 to TRBJ2-3; TCRdb designates TRBD2, a call that cannot be tested without DNA. This sequence originates from a woman aged 18-69 years in good health. The sequenced sample consisted of blood T cells: a sorted CD56 or NKG2C T cell subset, CD4+ or CD8+ T cells, or bulk PBMC T cells (not recorded which). This chain's CDR3 is CASSLLGGSYGTQYF.